The source of this T cell receptor beta chain is a study of neurological immune-mediated disorders. 5'RACE generated cDNA with 10-nucleotide random UMIs. Every sequencing run drew on 15-18 subjects and yielded over 200 million TCR-beta sequences. TCRdb re-called the 5' RACE reads with MiXCR, one entry per CDR3 protein. The sample lists more than 45,000 distinct CDR3 sequences, over 9.5% seen once, with less than 2% in the top ten. This clonotype was recorded many times. This clonotype originated in a man aged 60-69 years in good health. Sequencing used PBMCs.

The CDR3 is CASSPTTVTIEQYF. The CDR3 DNA is TGTGCCAGCAGTCCAACGACAGTTACCATAGAGCAGTACTTC. V gene TRBV6-5 combines with J gene TRBJ2-7, with D possibly being TRBD1 (5 bases). CDR3 size: 14 residues. Germline values: CDR1 MNHEY, CDR2 SVGAGI. The V end was cut by 5 bases, the J end by 7 bases, with 18 bases between.